The next 26 T cell receptor beta chains were all read from a single sample in a study of T cell responses to AZD1222 COVID-19 vaccine. Using immunoSEQ multiplex PCR, the repertoire was profiled, and TCRdb retains in-frame clones only, with some absent. The sample holds over 85,000 clones, approximately 88% seen once. Sequencing used peripheral blood, obtained on day 0 of AZD1222 vaccination. These receptors were obtained from an adult in good health.

V usage is TRBV28 and J usage is TRBJ1-6, with D unclear. Germline CDR1 MDHEN, CDR2 SYDVKM. V gave up 4 bases and J gave up 6 bases, with 13 bases separating them. The CDR3 consists of 15 residues. The CDR3 DNA follows: TGTGCCAGCAGTTCCTTCCGCAGCGGTAATTCACCCCTCCACTTT. Translation: CASSSFRSGNSPLHF. Based on the CDR3 plus reference TRBV28 and TRBJ1-6, the full variable domain is DVKVTQSSRYLVKRTGEKVFLECVQDMDHENMFWYRQDPGLGLRLIYFSYDVKMKEKGDIPEGYSVSREKKERFSLILESASTNQTSMYLCASSSFRSGNSPLHFGNGTRLTVT.

The CDR3 nucleotides are TGCGCCAGCAGTCCACCCGAGAATAGACGAATTAATTCACCCCTCCACTTT. It codes for CASSPPENRRINSPLHF. This chain uses TRBV23-1 with TRBJ1-6; D is undetermined. Being an ORF, TRBV23-1 has a function that is uncertain. The CDR3 consists of 17 residues. V dropped 4 bases and J dropped 6 bases, with 19 bases sitting between them.

The chain is built from TRBV19 and TRBJ1-2; 10 nucleotides line up with TRBD1. CDR1 is LNHDA and CDR2 is SQIVND in the germline V gene (reference sequence). With V trimmed by 9 bases and J by 7 bases, 11 bases remained unmatched. The CDR3 runs 14 residues. CDR3 bases: TGTGCCAGCGCGAGTTGGGACAGGGGAAGTGGCTACACCTTC. Translating it yields CASASWDRGSGYTF.

This clone was observed a single time. This chain links TRBV7-9 with TRBJ2-7; TRBD1 matches at 8 bases. The CDR3 is 17 residues long. V gave up 1 base and J gave up 0 bases; unmatched junction bases: 8. The germline gives CDR1 SEHNR, CDR2 FQNEAQ (reference sequence). The CDR3 here is CASSLVTGGPYSYEQYF. The CDR3 DNA is TGTGCCAGCAGCTTAGTTACAGGGGGACCCTACTCCTACGAGCAGTACTTC.

The chain couples TRBV7-9 to TRBJ2-1; D gene ambiguous. This CDR3 comprises 12 residues. Germline V CDR1 and CDR2: SEHNR, FQNEAQ (reference sequence). Trimming removed 4 bases at V and 6 bases at J, with 7 bases between. The CDR3 bases are TGTGCCAGCAGCTCCTACCCCAATGAGCAGTTCTTC. It translates to CASSSYPNEQFF.

The V gene is TRBV11-2, the J gene TRBJ2-6; perhaps TRBD1 as D (5 bases). In germline, CDR1 is SGHAT, CDR2 FQNNGV. V was pared by 8 bases and J by 0 bases, with 14 bases between. The CDR3 spans 16 residues. The CDR3 DNA follows: TGTGCCAGCGCACGACAGCGTATCTCTGGGGCCAACGTCCTGACTTTC. It is translated as CASARQRISGANVLTF.

The chain is built from TRBV7-9 and TRBJ2-2; 13 nucleotides match TRBD2. Germline assignment: CDR1 SEHNR and CDR2 FQNEAQ (reference sequence). The CDR3 extends over 17 amino acids. The trim removed 4 bases at V and 7 bases at J, leaving 9 bases unmatched. For the CDR3, the DNA is TGTGCCAGCAGCTATACCGGACTAGCGGGAGCTGACGGGGAGCTGTTTTTT. It yields the protein CASSYTGLAGADGELFF.

This clone has more than one count but fewer than ten. V and J are TRBV6-5 and TRBJ2-1; no clear D gene. CDR1 is MNHEY and CDR2 is SVGAGI in the germline V gene. This CDR3 spans 15 amino acids. V was trimmed by 8 bases and J by 9 bases, leaving 23 bases between them. As DNA, the CDR3 is TGTGCCAGCCGCCCTGGCAGAGATAGGGCCGGTGAGCAGTTCTTC. Translating it yields CASRPGRDRAGEQFF.

The chain uses TRBV6-5 and TRBJ1-1; D is uncertain. Germline-derived CDR1 and CDR2 are MNHEY and SVGAGI. V lost 7 bases to trimming and J lost 1 base, with 13 bases between them. The CDR3 spans 14 residues. CDR3 region: CASILRSGNTEAFF. The CDR3 DNA sequence: TGTGCCAGCATACTAAGGTCCGGGAACACTGAAGCTTTCTTT.

This chain connects TRBV6-2 or TRBV6-3 to TRBJ2-7, with D hard to call. V lost 4 bases, J lost 7 bases, and 8 bases lay in between. This CDR3 spans 11 amino acids. Per the germline V gene, CDR1 is MNHEY and CDR2 is SVGEGT. CDR3 residues: CASSSAIEQYV. As DNA, the CDR3 is TGTGCCAGCAGTTCAGCGATTGAGCAGTACGTC.

The chain is built from TRBV5-5 and TRBJ1-1; 11 positions match TRBD1. CDR3 size: 14 residues. The V gene's germline CDR1 is SGHKS and CDR2 YYEKEE (reference sequence). V shed 5 bases and J 5 bases; nucleotides not matched to a gene: 5. The CDR3 loop reads CASSGTGGITEAFF. As DNA, the CDR3 is TGTGCCAGCAGTGGGACAGGGGGAATTACTGAAGCTTTCTTT.

V gene TRBV4-3 combines with J gene TRBJ2-7; D gene uncertain. CDR1 LGHNA and CDR2 YSLEER come from the germline V gene. With 1 base removed from V and 2 bases from J, the gap between germline ends came to 12 bases. This CDR3 has 15 amino acids. The CDR3 DNA follows: TGCGCCAGCAGCCAAGGATTTCAGGTCCCCTACGAGCAGTACGTC. Its translation: CASSQGFQVPYEQYV.

This clone has a handful of counts. The gene calls are TRBV5-4 and TRBJ1-1; tentative D call: TRBD1 (5 bases). Trimming cost V 0 bases and J 1 base, with 7 bases left between them. Germline V gene lookup returns CDR1 SGHNT and CDR2 YYREEE (reference sequence). CDR3 length equals 14 residues. The CDR3 is CASSLARANTEAFF. The DNA of the CDR3 is TGTGCCAGCAGCTTGGCCAGGGCGAACACTGAAGCTTTCTTT.

V is TRBV5-1 and J is TRBJ1-1; D not certain. Trimming shortened V by 0 bases and J by 1 base, and 7 bases separated the two germline ends. This CDR3 has 14 amino acids. Germline loops: CDR1 SGHRS, CDR2 YFSETQ. The CDR3: CASSLVGENTEAFF. CDR3 sequence (DNA): TGCGCCAGCAGCTTGGTTGGAGAGAACACTGAAGCTTTCTTT.

The chain is built from TRBV21-1 and TRBJ2-6; the table calls TRBD2, which could not be checked here. TRBV21-1 is designated a pseudogene. The CDR3 is 20 residues long. The CDR3 spells CASSNGTSERSFSGANVLTF. DNA of the CDR3: TGTGCCAGCAGCAACGGGACTAGCGAGAGATCATTCTCTGGGGCCAACGTCCTGACTTTC.

The gene calls are TRBV9 and TRBJ1-1; D possibly corresponds to TRBD1 (6 bases). Deletions cut 3 bases from V and 1 base from J, with 13 bases between. The CDR3 is made up of 15 amino acids. Germline V lookup: CDR1 SGDLS, CDR2 YYNGEE. CDR3 residues: CASSAETGPNTEAFF. The CDR3 nucleotides are TGTGCCAGCAGCGCGGAGACAGGACCGAACACTGAAGCTTTCTTT.

V and J are TRBV19 and TRBJ1-1; the D gene is possibly TRBD1 (6 bases). The CDR3 is 15 residues long. V shed 4 bases and J shed 0 bases, with 12 bases lying between them. Germline values: CDR1 LNHDA, CDR2 SQIVND (reference sequence). The CDR3 DNA reads TGTGCCAGTAGTAAAAGGACAGTCATGAACACTGAAGCTTTCTTT. Its translation: CASSKRTVMNTEAFF.

The V and J genes are TRBV7-2 and TRBJ2-6; unclear D gene. This CDR3 has 15 residues. Trimming took 4 bases from V and 0 from J, leaving 7 bases between them. The germline V gene encodes CDR1 SGHTA and CDR2 FQGNSA. Here the CDR3 DNA reads TGTGCCAGCAGCTCCAGCTTCTCTGGGGCCAACGTCCTGACTTTC. Translating gives CASSSSFSGANVLTF.

The chain is built from TRBV14 and TRBJ2-5, with 8 bases aligning to TRBD1. The V segment lost 4 bases and the J segment 3 bases; nucleotides outside the gene matches: 10. This CDR3 has 16 residues. Looked up from germline, CDR1 is SGHDN and CDR2 is FVKESK. The CDR3 loop reads CASSRLFRTGKETQYF. The CDR3 bases are TGTGCCAGCAGCCGCTTATTTCGGACAGGGAAAGAGACCCAGTACTTC.

The chain carries TRBV18 and TRBJ1-4; D remains ambiguous. The CDR3 is 15 residues long. Germline V gene sequence: CDR1 KGHSH, CDR2 LQKENI. Trimming left V 3 bases short and J 2 bases short, with 10 bases between. Here the CDR3 DNA reads TGTGCCAGCTCACCTACAAGTTCCACTAATGAAAAACTGTTTTTT. Translating gives CASSPTSSTNEKLFF. The complete variable domain, with remaining parts taken from reference TRBV18 and TRBJ1-4, reads NAGVMQNPRHLVRRRGQEARLRCSPMKGHSHVYWYRQLPEEGLKFMVYLQKENIIDESGMPKERFSAEFPKEGPSILRIQQVVRGDSAAYFCASSPTSSTNEKLFFGSGTQLSVL.

This clone was observed once. The rearrangement uses TRBV19 and TRBJ1-5; D gene unclear. V was pared by 1 base and J by 6 bases, with 10 bases between. The CDR3 contains 14 residues. Per the germline V gene, CDR1 is LNHDA and CDR2 is SQIVND (reference sequence). CDR3 DNA: TGTGCCAGTAGTATAGGTGGAGAAGGTCAGCCCCAGCATTTT. Translated, it gives CASSIGGEGQPQHF.

V and J are TRBV30 and TRBJ1-2; 9 positions match TRBD1. Germline loops: CDR1 GTSNPN, CDR2 SVGIG (reference sequence). V gave up 3 bases and J gave up 7 bases; unmatched junction bases: 6. The CDR3 consists of 13 residues. CDR3 nucleotides: TGTGCCTGGAGGAACCGGGACAGGGTTGGCTACACCTTC. Translated: CAWRNRDRVGYTF.

The count of this clone is one. This chain links TRBV7-2 with TRBJ2-2, with D hard to call. This CDR3 is 12 amino acids long. In germline, CDR1 is SGHTA, CDR2 FQGNSA. Trimming took 5 bases from V and 6 from J, leaving 7 bases between them. The CDR3 coding sequence is TGTGCCAGCAGCCTAGATCCCGGGGAGCTGTTTTTT. Translation gives CASSLDPGELFF.

The J gene is TRBJ2-2, the V gene TRBV19; 8 nucleotides match TRBD2. Trimming took 4 bases from V and 2 from J; bases not matched to a gene: 6. This CDR3 has 16 residues. Germline V gene sequence: CDR1 LNHDA, CDR2 SQIVND (reference sequence). This CDR3 reads CASSSGRLGNTGELFF. CDR3 sequence (DNA): TGTGCCAGTAGTAGCGGGAGGCTAGGTAACACCGGGGAGCTGTTTTTT.

The chain uses TRBV5-1 and TRBJ1-6; D gene uncertain. CDR3 length: 13 residues. V was clipped by 3 bases and J by 3 bases, with 4 bases between them. The germline gives CDR1 SGHRS, CDR2 YFSETQ. The CDR3 DNA reads as TGCGCCAGCAGCTCGGACTATAATTCACCCCTCCACTTT. It translates to CASSSDYNSPLHF.

CDR3 amino acids: CSASNVIRGLAGTDTQYF. CDR3 in DNA: TGCAGTGCTAGTAACGTTATTAGGGGACTAGCGGGGACAGATACGCAGTATTTT. The chain combines TRBV20-1 with TRBJ2-3; 13 positions match TRBD2. The ends lost 3 bases at V and 3 bases at J; junction bases unmatched: 12. Germline CDR1 and CDR2: DFQATT and SNEGSKA (reference sequence). This CDR3 is built from 18 residues.